The rows below give T cell receptor beta chains drawn from one sample of a study of CD8 T cells in ankylosing spondylitis. MiXCR was run by TCRdb on the 5' RACE reads, yielding one entry per CDR3 protein. The sample lists under 950,000 distinct CDR3 sequences; about 20% were seen once. The sample was blood, either unsorted or a sorted T cell fraction (not recorded which). The source is a male donor with ankylosing spondylitis. Both conserved end residues are part of each CDR3. A D gene is named only where the DNA matches it firmly. Where a row states a size, it is once, few, many or the class of an expanded clone; other rows omit it.

clone_size	d_call	cdr3_length	v_call	j_call	cdr3_nt	cdr3_aa
few	-	16	TRBV12-3/TRBV12-4	TRBJ2-2	TGTGCCAGCAATGATTTTGGGGGACCGAACACCGGGGAGCTGTTTTTT	CASNDFGGPNTGELFF
many	TRBD1	15	TRBV7-2	TRBJ2-1	TGTGCCAGCAGCTTTGTACAGGGGTCCTACAATGAGCAGTTCTTC	CASSFVQGSYNEQFF
-	TRBD1	15	TRBV6-4	TRBJ1-6	TGTGCCAGCAGTGTGAACAGGGGATGGAATTCACCCCTCCACTTT	CASSVNRGWNSPLHF
few	-	13	TRBV5-6	TRBJ2-7	TGTGCCAGCAGCTTGAAGGACAGCTACGAGCAGTACTTC	CASSLKDSYEQYF
-	TRBD2	16	TRBV3-1	TRBJ2-2	TGTGCCAGCAGCCGGGGGACTAGTCTCGGTCCCGGGGAGCTGTTTTTT	CASSRGTSLGPGELFF
few	TRBD2	18	TRBV15	TRBJ2-2	TGTGCCACCAGCAGAGATCCGCTAGCGGGGGGCCCCCCCGGGGAGCTGTTTTTT	CATSRDPLAGGPPGELFF
few	TRBD1	14	TRBV11-3	TRBJ1-4	TGTGCCAGCAGCACCCGGGACAGGGACGAAAAACTGTTTTTT	CASSTRDRDEKLFF
-	TRBD1	13	TRBV7-9	TRBJ2-2	TGTGCTACCACAGGGGGCGTCACCGGGGAGCTGTTTTTT	CATTGGVTGELFF
-	-	13	TRBV2	TRBJ2-2	TGTGCCAGCACCGGACAGACCACCGGGGAGCTGTTTTTT	CASTGQTTGELFF
many	TRBD1	15	TRBV12-3/TRBV12-4	TRBJ1-1	TGTGCCAGCAGGCCCAGACAGGGGGCGATCACTGAAGCTTTCTTT	CASRPRQGAITEAFF
few	TRBD2	15	TRBV7-2	TRBJ2-7	TGTGCCAGCAGTTGGCGGACTAGCGGGAGAAGTGAGCAGTACTTC	CASSWRTSGRSEQYF
few	-	12	TRBV12-3/TRBV12-4	TRBJ2-1	TGTGCCAGCAGTCCTCGATGGGATGAGCAGTTCTTC	CASSPRWDEQFF
few	-	15	TRBV13	TRBJ2-5	TGTGCCAGCAGCTCCGTTCGGGCTCCCCAAGAGACCCAGTACTTC	CASSSVRAPQETQYF
few	TRBD2	15	TRBV9	TRBJ2-1	TGTGCCAGCAGCGTAGAGGGGCTAGCGGGAGGTGAGCAGTTCTTC	CASSVEGLAGGEQFF
-	-	16	TRBV5-1	TRBJ1-1	TGCGCCAGCAGCTTGGGTCACGGGGTAGAAGACACTGAAGCTTTCTTT	CASSLGHGVEDTEAFF
-	TRBD1	16	TRBV10-3	TRBJ2-3	TGTGCCATCAGTGACGGACAGGGGGCGTTGACAGATACGCAGTATTTT	CAISDGQGALTDTQYF
-	TRBD1	15	TRBV4-1	TRBJ2-1	TGCGCCAGCAGCCAAGAAGTGGGCAGGGGGAATGAGCAGTTCTTC	CASSQEVGRGNEQFF